A single sample gave rise to the 8 T cell receptor beta chains below, sequenced in a study of blood T cell repertoires in COVID-19. Using immunoSEQ multiplex PCR, the repertoire was profiled, and TCRdb retains in-frame clones only, with some absent. The sample has fewer than 200,000 clones; about 85% are singletons. Sequences were obtained from peripheral blood. The receptors stem from a man in his 60s who had recovered from COVID-19.

This chain uses TRBV11-1 with TRBJ1-2; 8 bases fit TRBD1. Losses at the gene ends were 1 base for V and 7 bases for J; bases not matched to a gene: 5. The germline CDR1 and CDR2 sequences are SGHAT and FQDESV (reference sequence). CDR3 length: 14 amino acids. This CDR3 reads CASSLDTDRAGYTF. DNA for the CDR3: TGTGCCAGCAGCTTAGATACGGACAGGGCTGGCTACACCTTC. The full variable domain, completed using reference TRBV11-1 and TRBJ1-2, is EAEVAQSPRYKITEKSQAVAFWCDPISGHATLYWYRQILGQGPELLVQFQDESVVDDSQLPKDRFSAERLKGVDSTLKIQPAELGDSAMYLCASSLDTDRAGYTFGSGTRLTVV.

The rearrangement uses TRBV9 and TRBJ2-6, with 7 positions matching TRBD2. Germline trimming cut 4 bases from V and 15 bases from J; bases unmatched to any gene: 4. CDR3 size: 11 residues. In germline, CDR1 is SGDLS, CDR2 YYNGEE. CDR3 sequence: CASSLWGGLTF. CDR3 nucleotide sequence: TGTGCCAGCAGCCTTTGGGGGGGCCTGACTTTC.

V usage is TRBV9 and J usage is TRBJ2-7; 11 bases are a match to TRBD1. Germline V CDR1 and CDR2: SGDLS, YYNGEE. V was clipped by 4 bases and J by 6 bases; unmatched bases: 6. The CDR3 is made up of 14 amino acids. CDR3 coding DNA: TGTGCCAGCAGCACCGGACAGGGGGCGTCCGAGCAGTACTTC. Its protein product is CASSTGQGASEQYF. Drawing the rest from reference TRBV9 and TRBJ2-7, the complete variable domain is DSGVTQTPKHLITATGQRVTLRCSPRSGDLSVYWYQQSLDQGLQFLIQYYNGEERAKGNILERFSAQQFPDLHSELNLSSLELGDSALYFCASSTGQGASEQYFGPGTRLTVT.

The chain carries TRBV3-1 (or the pseudogene TRBV3-2) and TRBJ1-2, with D hard to call. The CDR3 length is 13 residues. The germline CDR1 and CDR2 sequences are LGHDT and YNNKEL (reference sequence). Trimming stripped 2 bases from V and 8 bases from J, with 12 bases between. In DNA form, the CDR3 reads TGTGCCAGCAGCCAATCGGGAGCCGCAGGCTACACCTTC. Its translation is CASSQSGAAGYTF.

This clone came up a few times. The chain is built from TRBV5-1 and TRBJ1-1; D is uncertain. V was clipped by 9 bases and J by 0 bases, with 15 bases between them. The CDR3 loop spans 14 amino acids. The germline CDR1 and CDR2 sequences are SGHRS and YFSETQ. This chain's CDR3 is CATREQPMNTEAFF. The CDR3 nucleotides read TGCGCCACTCGGGAACAGCCCATGAACACTGAAGCTTTCTTT.

The V and J genes are TRBV7-2 and TRBJ1-1, with TRBD1 identical over 11 bases. V lost 4 bases to trimming and J lost 5 bases; unmatched junction nucleotides: 9. The CDR3 is 16 residues long. The germline V gene has CDR1 SGHTA and CDR2 FQGNSA. This chain's CDR3 is CASSSRDRGISTEAFF. CDR3 bases: TGTGCCAGCAGCTCCCGGGACAGGGGGATCAGTACTGAAGCTTTCTTT.

The chain carries TRBV10-3 and TRBJ2-7; a weak D match, TRBD1 (6 bases). Looked up from germline, CDR1 is ENHRY and CDR2 is SYGVKD. The germline V and J ends were trimmed by 2 bases and 2 bases, with 13 bases remaining between them. This CDR3 comprises 15 residues. The CDR3 sequence: CAISEPDRPPYEQYF. In nucleotides, the CDR3 is TGTGCCATCAGTGAGCCCGACAGGCCACCCTACGAGCAGTACTTC.

V is TRBV7-2 and J is TRBJ2-7, with 9 bases fitting TRBD1. CDR3 length equals 15 residues. Germline V CDR1 and CDR2: SGHTA, FQGNSA. V shed 5 bases and J 6 bases; nucleotides not matched to a gene: 11. The CDR3 region has the DNA TGTGCCAGCAGCCACAAACAGGGGGCGCGGCCCGAGCAGTACTTC. This gives the protein CASSHKQGARPEQYF.